Given below is one TCR beta chain in context. The CDR3 covers 11 residues. Per the germline V gene, CDR1 is DFQATT and CDR2 is SNEGSKA (reference sequence). Trimming removed 0 bases from V and 3 bases from J, with 3 bases in between. This sample is part of a study of multiple sclerosis patients with progressive multifocal leukoencephalopathy. Time point described: before natalizumab initiation. This table comes from immunoSEQ multiplex PCR, and its TCRdb copy is limited to in-frame clones, with some not included. The sample lists fewer than 40,000 clones, 70% to 90% occurring once. The clonotype comes from a human donor with multiple sclerosis. The sample taken for sequencing was PBMCs. This chain uses TRBV20-1 with TRBJ2-7; D is uncertain. The CDR3, as DNA: TGCAGTGCTAGAGATAACTACGAGCAGTACTTC. This sequence encodes CSARDNYEQYF.